This T cell receptor (beta chain) stems from a study of cytomegalovirus exposure and HLA in healthy donors. As regards this clone: Its cognate antigen is unknown.

Use of 60 Vbeta and 13 Jbeta primers characterized the PCR. Here immunoSEQ multiplex PCR was the method, and the copy in TCRdb shows in-frame clones only, minus some. The table lists 130,000 to 150,000 clones, around three fifths of them singletons. Study outcomes and limitations: A missense DCLRE1C variant was associated with V- and J-gene trimming of TCR beta chains in a later analysis, and an independent cohort replicated the association. Across donors, most TCRs were seen rarely, yet some public ones were widespread. Overall, about 160 TCR beta chains were annotated as cytomegalovirus-associated. Later analysis reportedly placed an Asian-associated ancestry cluster below the roughly 680-donor mean in N-insertions.

The CDR3 covers 14 residues. V shed 6 bases and J shed 3 bases, with 14 bases lying between them. The germline gives CDR1 MGHRA, CDR2 YSYEKL. The TCR originated in a woman aged 25 to 39 in good health and CMV-seropositive. The V and J genes are TRBV4-1 and TRBJ1-2; D is possibly TRBD1 (6 bases). The sequencing sample was made of PBMCs. CDR3 in amino acids: CASSNTGSHYGYTF. The CDR3 DNA reads as TGCGCCAGCAGTAACACAGGGTCTCACTATGGCTACACCTTC.